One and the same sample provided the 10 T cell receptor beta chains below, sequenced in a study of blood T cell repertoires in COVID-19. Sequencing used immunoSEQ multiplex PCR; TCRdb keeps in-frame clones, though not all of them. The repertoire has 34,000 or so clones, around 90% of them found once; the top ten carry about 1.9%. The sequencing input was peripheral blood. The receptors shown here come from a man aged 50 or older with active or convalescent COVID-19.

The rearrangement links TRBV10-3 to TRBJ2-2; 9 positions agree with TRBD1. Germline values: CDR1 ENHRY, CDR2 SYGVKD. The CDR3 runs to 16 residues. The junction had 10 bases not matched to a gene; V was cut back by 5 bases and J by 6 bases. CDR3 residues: CAISNPGQGTAGELFF. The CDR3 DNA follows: TGTGCCATCAGTAACCCGGGACAGGGAACGGCCGGGGAGCTGTTTTTT.

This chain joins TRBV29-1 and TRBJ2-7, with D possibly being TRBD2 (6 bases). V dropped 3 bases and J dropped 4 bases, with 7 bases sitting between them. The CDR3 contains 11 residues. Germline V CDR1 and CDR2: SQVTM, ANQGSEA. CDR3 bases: TGCAGCGTTGAGGAGGGATACGAGCAGTACTTC. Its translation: CSVEEGYEQYF.

The CDR3 DNA reads TGCGCCAGCAGCCAAGGTGGAGGCCAAGAGACCCAGTACTTC. Translated, it gives CASSQGGGQETQYF. V is TRBV4-1 and J is TRBJ2-5; possibly TRBD2 for D (5 bases). V was cut by 1 base and J by 1 base, with 7 bases left in between. CDR1 is MGHRA and CDR2 is YSYEKL in the germline V gene. This CDR3 region has 14 residues.

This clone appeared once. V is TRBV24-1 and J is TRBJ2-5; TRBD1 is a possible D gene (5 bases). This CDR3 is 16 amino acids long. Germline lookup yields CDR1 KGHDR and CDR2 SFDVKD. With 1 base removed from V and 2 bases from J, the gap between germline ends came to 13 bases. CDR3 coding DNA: TGTGCCACCAGTGATTTCCCTTATACAGGTCAAGAGACCCAGTACTTC. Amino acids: CATSDFPYTGQETQYF.

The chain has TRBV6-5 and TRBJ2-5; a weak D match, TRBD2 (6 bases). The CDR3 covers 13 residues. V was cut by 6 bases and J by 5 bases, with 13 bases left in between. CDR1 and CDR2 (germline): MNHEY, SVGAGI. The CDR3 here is CASSTPGVETQYF. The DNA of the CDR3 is TGTGCCAGCAGCACCCCGGGGGTCGAGACCCAGTACTTC.

The CDR3 DNA is TGCGCCAGCAGCCAGAGACAGGGATCCTATAATTCACCCCTCCACTTT. Translating it yields CASSQRQGSYNSPLHF. V and J are TRBV4-3 and TRBJ1-6; 7 nucleotides line up with TRBD1. V shed 3 bases and J 1 base; nucleotides not matched to a gene: 3. The CDR3 contains 16 residues. Germline values: CDR1 LGHNA, CDR2 YSLEER.

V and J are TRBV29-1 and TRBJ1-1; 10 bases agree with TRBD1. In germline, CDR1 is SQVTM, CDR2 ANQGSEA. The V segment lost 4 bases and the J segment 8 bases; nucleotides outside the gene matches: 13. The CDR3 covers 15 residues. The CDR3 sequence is CSVAGGQGLLREAFF. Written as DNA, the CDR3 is TGCAGCGTTGCCGGGGGACAGGGGCTTTTGCGAGAAGCTTTCTTT. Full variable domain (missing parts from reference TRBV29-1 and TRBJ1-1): SAVISQKPSRDICQRGTSLTIQCQVDSQVTMMFWYRQQPGQSLTLIATANQGSEATYESGFVIDKFPISRPNLTFSTLTVSNMSPEDSSIYLCSVAGGQGLLREAFFGQGTRLTVV.

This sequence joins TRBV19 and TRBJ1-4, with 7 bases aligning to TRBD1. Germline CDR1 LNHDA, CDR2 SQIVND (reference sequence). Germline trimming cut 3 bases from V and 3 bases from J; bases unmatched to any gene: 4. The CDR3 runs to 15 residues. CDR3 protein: CASSILGTANEKLFF. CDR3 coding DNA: TGTGCCAGTAGTATTCTCGGGACAGCTAATGAAAAACTGTTTTTT. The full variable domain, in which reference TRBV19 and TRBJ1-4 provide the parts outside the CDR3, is DGGITQSPKYLFRKEGQNVTLSCEQNLNHDAMYWYRQDPGQGLRLIYYSQIVNDFQKGDIAEGYSVSREKKESFPLTVTSAQKNPTAFYLCASSILGTANEKLFFGSGTQLSVL.

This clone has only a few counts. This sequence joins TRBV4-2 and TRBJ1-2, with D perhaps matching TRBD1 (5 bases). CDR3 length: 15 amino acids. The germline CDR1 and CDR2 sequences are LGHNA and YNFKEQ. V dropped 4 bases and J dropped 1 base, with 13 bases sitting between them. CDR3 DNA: TGTGCCAGCAGCCTAGATCCGACAGTTAACTATGGCTACACCTTC. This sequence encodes CASSLDPTVNYGYTF.

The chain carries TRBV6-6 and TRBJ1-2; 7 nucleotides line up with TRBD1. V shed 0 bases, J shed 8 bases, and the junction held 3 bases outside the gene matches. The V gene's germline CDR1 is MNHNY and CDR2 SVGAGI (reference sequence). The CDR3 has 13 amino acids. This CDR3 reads CASSYSTGEGYTF. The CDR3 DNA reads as TGTGCCAGCAGTTACTCCACAGGGGAGGGCTACACCTTC.